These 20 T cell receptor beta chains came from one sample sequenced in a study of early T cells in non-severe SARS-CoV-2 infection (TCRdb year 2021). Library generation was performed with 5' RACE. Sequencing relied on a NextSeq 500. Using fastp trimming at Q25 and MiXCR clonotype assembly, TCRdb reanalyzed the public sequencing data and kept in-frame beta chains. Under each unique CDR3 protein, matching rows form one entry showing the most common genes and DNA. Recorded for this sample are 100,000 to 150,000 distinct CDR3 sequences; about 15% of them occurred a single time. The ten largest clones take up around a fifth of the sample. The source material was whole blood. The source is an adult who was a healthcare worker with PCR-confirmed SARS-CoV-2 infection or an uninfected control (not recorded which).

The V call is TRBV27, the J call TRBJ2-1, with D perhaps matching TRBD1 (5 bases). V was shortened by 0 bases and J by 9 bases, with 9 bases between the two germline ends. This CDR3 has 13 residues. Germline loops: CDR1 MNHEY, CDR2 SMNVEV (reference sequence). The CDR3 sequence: CASSLSLGVEQFF. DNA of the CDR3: TGTGCCAGCAGTTTATCCCTAGGGGTTGAGCAGTTCTTC.

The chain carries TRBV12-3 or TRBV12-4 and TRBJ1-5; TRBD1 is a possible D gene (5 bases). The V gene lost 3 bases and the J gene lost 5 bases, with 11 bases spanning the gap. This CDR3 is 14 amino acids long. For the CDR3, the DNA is TGTGCCAGCAGTTTGATGGGGCGCGATCAGCCCCAGCATTTT. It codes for CASSLMGRDQPQHF.

CDR3 residues: CASSRRSTGELFF. CDR3 bases: TGTGCCAGCAGTCGCCGGTCCACCGGGGAGCTGTTTTTT. The V call is TRBV12-3 or TRBV12-4, the J call TRBJ2-2; no clear D. The CDR3 sequence is 13 residues long. The V end was cut by 5 bases, the J end by 4 bases, with 8 bases between.

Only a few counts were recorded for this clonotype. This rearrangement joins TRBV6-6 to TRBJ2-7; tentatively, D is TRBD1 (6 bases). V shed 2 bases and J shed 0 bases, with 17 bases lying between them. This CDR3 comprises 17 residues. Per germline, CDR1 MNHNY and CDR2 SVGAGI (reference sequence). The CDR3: CASSYLSLGQSSYEQYF. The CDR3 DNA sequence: TGTGCCAGCAGTTACCTTTCGTTAGGACAGAGCTCCTACGAGCAGTACTTC.

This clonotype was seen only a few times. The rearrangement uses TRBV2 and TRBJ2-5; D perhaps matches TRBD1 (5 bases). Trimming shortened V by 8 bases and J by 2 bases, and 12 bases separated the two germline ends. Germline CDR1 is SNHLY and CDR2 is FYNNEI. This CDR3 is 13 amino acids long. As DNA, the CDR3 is TGTGCCAGCTCCTGGGGCCCGCAAGAGACCCAGTACTTC. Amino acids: CASSWGPQETQYF.

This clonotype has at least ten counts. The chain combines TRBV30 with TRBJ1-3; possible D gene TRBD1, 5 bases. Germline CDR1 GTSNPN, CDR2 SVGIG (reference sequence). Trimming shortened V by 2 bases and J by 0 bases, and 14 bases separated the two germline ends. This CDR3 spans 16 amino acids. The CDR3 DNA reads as TGTGCCTGGAGTATAGGTCCTACAGGCTCTGGAAACACCATATATTTT. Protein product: CAWSIGPTGSGNTIYF.

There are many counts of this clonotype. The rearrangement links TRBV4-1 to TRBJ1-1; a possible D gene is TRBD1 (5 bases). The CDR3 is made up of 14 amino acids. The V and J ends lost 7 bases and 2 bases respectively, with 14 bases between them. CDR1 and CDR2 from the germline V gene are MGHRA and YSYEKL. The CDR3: CASTPSQGNTEAFF. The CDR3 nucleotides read TGCGCCAGCACCCCCTCGCAGGGTAACACTGAAGCTTTCTTT.

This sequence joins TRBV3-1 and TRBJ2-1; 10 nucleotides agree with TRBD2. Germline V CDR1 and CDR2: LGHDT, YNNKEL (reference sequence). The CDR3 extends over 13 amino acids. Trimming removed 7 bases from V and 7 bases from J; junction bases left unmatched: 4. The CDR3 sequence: CASILAGDNEQFF. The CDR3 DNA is TGTGCCAGCATCCTAGCGGGGGATAATGAGCAGTTCTTC.

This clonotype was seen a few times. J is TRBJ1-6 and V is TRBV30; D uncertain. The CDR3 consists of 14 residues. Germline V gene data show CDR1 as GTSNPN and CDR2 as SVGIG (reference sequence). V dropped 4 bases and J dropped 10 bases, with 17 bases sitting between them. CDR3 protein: CAWNEGLGGSPLHF. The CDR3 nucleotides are TGTGCCTGGAACGAGGGCCTGGGAGGATCACCCCTCCACTTT.

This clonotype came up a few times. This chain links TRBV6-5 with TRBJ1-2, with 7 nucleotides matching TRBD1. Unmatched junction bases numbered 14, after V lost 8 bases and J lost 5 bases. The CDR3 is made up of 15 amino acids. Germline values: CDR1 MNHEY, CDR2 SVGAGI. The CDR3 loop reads CASSQDPTGRYGYTF. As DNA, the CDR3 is TGTGCCAGCTCCCAAGACCCGACAGGGAGATATGGCTACACCTTC.

The CDR3 nucleotides are TGTGCCAGCTCATCAATTCCAGGGAGTTCACCCCTCCACTTT. Its protein is CASSSIPGSSPLHF. The V and J genes are TRBV18 and TRBJ1-6, with a weak D call TRBD1 (5 bases). Trimming left V 5 bases short and J 9 bases short, with 14 bases between. Germline lookup yields CDR1 KGHSH and CDR2 LQKENI. This CDR3 contains 14 residues. Combining the CDR3 with reference TRBV18 and TRBJ1-6 gives the whole variable domain NAGVMQNPRHLVRRRGQEARLRCSPMKGHSHVYWYRQLPEEGLKFMVYLQKENIIDESGMPKERFSAEFPKEGPSILRIQQVVRGDSAAYFCASSSIPGSSPLHFGNGTRLTVT.

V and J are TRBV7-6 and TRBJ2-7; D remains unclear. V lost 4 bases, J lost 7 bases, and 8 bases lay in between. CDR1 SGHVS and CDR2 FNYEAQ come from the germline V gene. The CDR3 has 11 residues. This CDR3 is CASSSTKEQYF. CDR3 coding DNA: TGTGCCAGCAGCTCTACCAAGGAGCAGTACTTC. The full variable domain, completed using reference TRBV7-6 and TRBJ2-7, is GAGVSQSPRYKVTKRGQDVALRCDPISGHVSLYWYRQALGQGPEFLTYFNYEAQQDKSGLPNDRFSAERPEGSISTLTIQRTEQRDSAMYRCASSSTKEQYFGPGTRLTVT.

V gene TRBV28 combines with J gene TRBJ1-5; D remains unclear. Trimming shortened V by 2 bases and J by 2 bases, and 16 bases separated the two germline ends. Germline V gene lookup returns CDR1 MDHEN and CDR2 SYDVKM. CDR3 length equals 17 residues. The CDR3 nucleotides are TGTGCCAGCAGTTTAAATTACGGGGTTGATGGCAATCAGCCCCAGCATTTT. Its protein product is CASSLNYGVDGNQPQHF.

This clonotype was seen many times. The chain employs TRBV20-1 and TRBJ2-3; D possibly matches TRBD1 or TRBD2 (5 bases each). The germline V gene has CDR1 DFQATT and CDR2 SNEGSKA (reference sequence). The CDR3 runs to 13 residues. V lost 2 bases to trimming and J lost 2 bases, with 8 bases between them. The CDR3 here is CSARSGPTDTQYF. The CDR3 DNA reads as TGCAGTGCTAGATCGGGGCCCACAGATACGCAGTATTTT.

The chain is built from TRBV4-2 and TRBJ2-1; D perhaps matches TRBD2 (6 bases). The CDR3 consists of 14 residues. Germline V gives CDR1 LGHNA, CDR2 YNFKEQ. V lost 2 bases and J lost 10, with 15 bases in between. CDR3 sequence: CASSQSNGGLEQFF. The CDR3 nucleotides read TGTGCCAGCAGCCAATCCAACGGGGGTCTGGAGCAGTTCTTC.

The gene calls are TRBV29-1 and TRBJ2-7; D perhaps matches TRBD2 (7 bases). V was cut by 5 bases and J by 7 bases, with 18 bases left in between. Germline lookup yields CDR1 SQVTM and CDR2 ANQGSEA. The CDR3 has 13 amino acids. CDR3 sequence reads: CSVQLAGALEQYF. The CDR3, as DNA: TGCAGCGTTCAGCTGGCGGGGGCCCTGGAGCAGTACTTC.

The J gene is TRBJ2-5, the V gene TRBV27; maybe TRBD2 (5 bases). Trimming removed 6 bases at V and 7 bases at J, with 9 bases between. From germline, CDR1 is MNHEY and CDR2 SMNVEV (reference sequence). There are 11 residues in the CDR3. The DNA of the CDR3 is TGTGCCAGCAGGGGAGCGGTGACCCAGTACTTC. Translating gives CASRGAVTQYF.

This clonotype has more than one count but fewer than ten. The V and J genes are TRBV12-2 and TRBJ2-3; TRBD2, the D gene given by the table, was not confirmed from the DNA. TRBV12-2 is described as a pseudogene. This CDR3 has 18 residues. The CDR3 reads CASRLARTASPSKDTQYF. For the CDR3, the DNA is TGTGCAAGTCGCTTAGCCCGGACCGCGAGCCCTTCTAAAGATACGCAGTATTTT.

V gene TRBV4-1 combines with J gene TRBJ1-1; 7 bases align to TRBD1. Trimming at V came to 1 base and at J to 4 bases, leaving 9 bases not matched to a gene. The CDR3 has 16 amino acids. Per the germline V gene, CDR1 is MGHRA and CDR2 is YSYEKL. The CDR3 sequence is CASSQGLARGSTEAFF. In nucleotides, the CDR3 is TGCGCCAGCAGCCAAGGTCTCGCCAGGGGGAGCACTGAAGCTTTCTTT.

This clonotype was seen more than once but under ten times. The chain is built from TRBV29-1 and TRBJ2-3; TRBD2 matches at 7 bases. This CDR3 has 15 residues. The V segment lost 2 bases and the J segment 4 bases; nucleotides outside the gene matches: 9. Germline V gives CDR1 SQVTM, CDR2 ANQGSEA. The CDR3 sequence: CSVEWRGLHSDTQYF. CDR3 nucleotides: TGCAGCGTTGAATGGAGGGGACTACACTCAGATACGCAGTATTTT.